This entry is about one TCR beta chain. Antigen: not known. Assay used: immunoSEQ multiplex PCR; TCRdb lists only in-frame clones, some missing. The sample holds some 97,000 clones, 80% to 90% seen once. These data originate in a study of identifying expanded T cells in peripheral blood. Study-wide findings and caveats: Across healthy donors, higher total template counts meant significantly greater approximately 2-week count variance. Differentially abundant clones: around 1.2 between replicates, 15 to 17 at roughly 2 weeks, 19 to 20 at four.

V gave up 11 bases and J gave up 2 bases, with 13 bases separating them. Germline CDR1 is LNHDA and CDR2 is SQIVND (reference sequence). The CDR3 is 13 residues long. Collection occurred without any documented infections or immune events in donors. The receptor's source is a person between 18 and 70 years old in good health. This rearrangement joins TRBV19 to TRBJ1-5; possible D gene TRBD1, 5 bases. The sample was blood. DNA of the CDR3: TGTGCCGGGGAGGGACGAGGCAATCAGCCCCAGCATTTT. Protein product: CAGEGRGNQPQHF.